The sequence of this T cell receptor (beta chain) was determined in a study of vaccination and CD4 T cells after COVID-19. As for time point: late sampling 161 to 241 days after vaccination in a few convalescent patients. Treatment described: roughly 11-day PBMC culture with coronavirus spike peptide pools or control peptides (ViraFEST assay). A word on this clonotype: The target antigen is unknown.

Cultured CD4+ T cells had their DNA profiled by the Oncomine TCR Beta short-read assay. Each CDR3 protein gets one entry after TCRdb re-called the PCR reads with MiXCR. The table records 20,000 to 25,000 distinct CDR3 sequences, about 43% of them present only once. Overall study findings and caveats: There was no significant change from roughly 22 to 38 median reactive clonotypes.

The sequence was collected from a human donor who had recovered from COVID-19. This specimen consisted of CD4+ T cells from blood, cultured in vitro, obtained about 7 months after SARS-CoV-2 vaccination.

The CDR3 nucleotides read TGCAGTGCCGGACAGGGTCTCAATGAGCAGTTCTTC. It translates to CSAGQGLNEQFF. The chain recombines TRBV20-1 with TRBJ2-1, with 8 bases matching TRBD1. The germline V gene encodes CDR1 DFQATT and CDR2 SNEGSKA (reference sequence). This CDR3 contains 12 residues. With 6 bases clipped from V and 6 bases from J, the junction kept 4 bases outside the gene matches.